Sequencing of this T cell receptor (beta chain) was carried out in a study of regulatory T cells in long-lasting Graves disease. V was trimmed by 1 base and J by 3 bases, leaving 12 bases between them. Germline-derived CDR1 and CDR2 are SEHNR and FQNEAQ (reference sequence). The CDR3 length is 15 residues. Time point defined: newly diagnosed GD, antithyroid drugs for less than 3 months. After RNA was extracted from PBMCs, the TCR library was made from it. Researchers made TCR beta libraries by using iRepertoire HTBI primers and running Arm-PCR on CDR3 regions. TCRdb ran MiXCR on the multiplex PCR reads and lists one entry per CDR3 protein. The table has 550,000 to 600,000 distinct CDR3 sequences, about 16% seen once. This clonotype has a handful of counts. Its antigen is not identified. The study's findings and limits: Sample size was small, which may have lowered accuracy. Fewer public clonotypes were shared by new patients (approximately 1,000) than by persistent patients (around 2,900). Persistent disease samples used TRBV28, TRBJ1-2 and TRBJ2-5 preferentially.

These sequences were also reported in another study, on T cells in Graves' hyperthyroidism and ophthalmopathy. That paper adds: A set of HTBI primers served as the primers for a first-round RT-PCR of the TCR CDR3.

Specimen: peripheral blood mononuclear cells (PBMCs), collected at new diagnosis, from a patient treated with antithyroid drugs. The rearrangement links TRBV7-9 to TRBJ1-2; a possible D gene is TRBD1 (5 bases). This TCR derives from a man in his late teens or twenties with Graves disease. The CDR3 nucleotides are TGTGCCAGCAGCTTAGATGAGGGGCTGTACTATGGCTACACCTTC. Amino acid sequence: CASSLDEGLYYGYTF.